The 8 T cell receptor beta chains below were found in one sample sequenced in a study of CD8 T cells in Susac syndrome. Random hexamers were used to reverse transcribe roughly 0.5 to 1 ug of RNA. MiXCR, applied by TCRdb to the immunoSEQ multiplex PCR reads, yields one record per CDR3 protein. The sample holds 150,000 to 200,000 distinct CDR3 sequences, approximately 94% seen once. Material: CD4+ T cells from PBMCs. The receptor source for this set is a human donor with multiple sclerosis.

The rearrangement joins TRBV5-1 to TRBJ1-2; D uncertain. CDR3 length: 14 amino acids. V lost 0 bases, J lost 6 bases, and 12 bases lay in between. Germline CDR1 and CDR2: SGHRS and YFSETQ. The CDR3: CASSLGADLNGYTF. CDR3 DNA: TGCGCCAGCAGCTTGGGGGCAGATCTTAATGGCTACACCTTC.

J is TRBJ1-1 and V is TRBV16; weak D call: TRBD1 (5 bases). The CDR3 contains 17 residues. Trimming shortened V by 3 bases and J by 3 bases, and 20 bases separated the two germline ends. CDR1 and CDR2 (germline): KGHSY, FQNENV. The CDR3 coding sequence is TGTGCCAGCAGCCAGGCGGGGAGGGTCAGGGATCACACTGAAGCTTTCTTT. Translated: CASSQAGRVRDHTEAFF.

The rearrangement links TRBV18 to TRBJ2-7; 9 nucleotides agree with TRBD2. There are 16 residues in the CDR3. The V gene's germline CDR1 is KGHSH and CDR2 LQKENI. The trim removed 0 bases at V and 5 bases at J, leaving 8 bases unmatched. The CDR3 sequence is CASSPPFAGGSHEQYF. As DNA, the CDR3 is TGTGCCAGCTCACCACCGTTTGCGGGAGGGTCCCACGAGCAGTACTTC.

The chain joins TRBV5-4 to TRBJ1-2; D is unresolved. CDR1 SGHNT and CDR2 YYREEE come from the germline V gene (reference sequence). Between the trimmed V and J ends, which lost 0 bases and 6 bases, there was a span of 15 bases. This CDR3 contains 15 residues. CDR3 DNA: TGTGCCAGCAGCTTGGCCGCTAGGGTCGATGATGGCTACACCTTC. Residues: CASSLAARVDDGYTF. Full variable domain (rest looked up from reference TRBV5-4 and TRBJ1-2): ETGVTQSPTHLIKTRGQQVTLRCSSQSGHNTVSWYQQALGQGPQFIFQYYREEENGRGNFPPRFSGLQFPNYSSELNVNALELDDSALYLCASSLAARVDDGYTFGSGTRLTVV.

The CDR3 protein is CASNNRWTGTEAFF. The DNA for the CDR3 is TGTGCCAGCAATAACAGGTGGACGGGCACTGAAGCTTTCTTT. The genes are TRBV12-3 or TRBV12-4 and TRBJ1-1; a possible D gene is TRBD1 (5 bases). V lost 7 bases to trimming and J lost 4 bases, with 16 bases between them. CDR3 size: 14 residues.

This clonotype was detected once. CDR3 DNA sequence: TGTGCCAGCAGCAACTCACCTAGCGGGGACACAGATACGCAGTATTTT. Protein product: CASSNSPSGDTDTQYF. This chain joins TRBV7-2 and TRBJ2-3; 9 nucleotides align to TRBD2. The V and J ends lost 5 bases and 2 bases, in that order; junction bases with no gene match: 8. Germline V gene sequence: CDR1 SGHTA, CDR2 FQGNSA. This CDR3 is built from 16 residues. The variable domain in full, completed from reference TRBV7-2 and TRBJ2-3, reads GAGVSQSPSNKVTEKGKDVELRCDPISGHTALYWYRQSLGQGLEFLIYFQGNSAPDKSGLPSDRFSAERTGGSVSTLTIQRTQQEDSAVYLCASSNSPSGDTDTQYFGPGTRLTVL.

The chain has TRBV28 and TRBJ1-4; 9 bases are shared with TRBD1. V dropped 8 bases and J dropped 11; count of bases not matched to a gene: 18. Germline V gene lookup returns CDR1 MDHEN and CDR2 SYDVKM. There are 16 residues in the CDR3. CDR3 DNA: TGTGCCAGCTGTACGCAGACAGGGGGAGTGATGGGGAAACTGTTTTTT. Translating gives CASCTQTGGVMGKLFF.

V is TRBV27 and J is TRBJ1-2; the D is unclear. Trimming left V 0 bases short and J 4 bases short, with 12 bases between. This CDR3 contains 15 residues. CDR1 MNHEY and CDR2 SMNVEV come from the germline V gene (reference sequence). Here the CDR3 reads CASSLSGSQSYGYTF. In nucleotides, the CDR3 is TGTGCCAGCAGTTTATCGGGCAGTCAAAGCTATGGCTACACCTTC.